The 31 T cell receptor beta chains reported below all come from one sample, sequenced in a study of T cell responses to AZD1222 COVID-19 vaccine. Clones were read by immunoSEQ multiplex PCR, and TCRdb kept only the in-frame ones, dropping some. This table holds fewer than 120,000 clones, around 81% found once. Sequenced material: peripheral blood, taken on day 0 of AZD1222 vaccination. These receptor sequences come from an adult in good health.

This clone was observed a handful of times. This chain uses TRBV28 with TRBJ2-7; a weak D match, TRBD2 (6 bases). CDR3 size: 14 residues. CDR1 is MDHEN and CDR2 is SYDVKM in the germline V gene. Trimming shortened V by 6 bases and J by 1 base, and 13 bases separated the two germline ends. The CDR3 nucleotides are TGTGCCAGCAGGCCGCGGGGACTGTCCTACGAGCAGTACTTC. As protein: CASRPRGLSYEQYF.

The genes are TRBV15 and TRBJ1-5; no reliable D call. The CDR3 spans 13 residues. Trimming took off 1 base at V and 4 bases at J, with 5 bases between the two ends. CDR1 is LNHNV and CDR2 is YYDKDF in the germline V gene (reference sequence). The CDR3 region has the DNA TGTGCCACCAGCAGAGGAGGGAATCAGCCCCAGCATTTT. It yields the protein CATSRGGNQPQHF.

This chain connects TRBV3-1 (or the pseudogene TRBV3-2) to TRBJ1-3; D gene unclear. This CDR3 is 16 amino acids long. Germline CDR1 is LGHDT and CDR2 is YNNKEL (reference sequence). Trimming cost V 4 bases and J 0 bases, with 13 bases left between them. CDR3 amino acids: CASSPGPRVSGNTIYF. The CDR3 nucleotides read TGTGCCAGCAGCCCAGGACCGAGAGTCTCTGGAAACACCATATATTTT.

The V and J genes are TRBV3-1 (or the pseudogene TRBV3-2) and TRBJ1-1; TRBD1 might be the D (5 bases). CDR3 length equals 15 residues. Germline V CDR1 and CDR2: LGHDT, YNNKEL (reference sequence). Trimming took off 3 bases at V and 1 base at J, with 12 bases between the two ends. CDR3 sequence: CASSHTRQKNTEAFF. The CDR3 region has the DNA TGTGCCAGCAGCCACACGCGACAGAAGAACACTGAAGCTTTCTTT.

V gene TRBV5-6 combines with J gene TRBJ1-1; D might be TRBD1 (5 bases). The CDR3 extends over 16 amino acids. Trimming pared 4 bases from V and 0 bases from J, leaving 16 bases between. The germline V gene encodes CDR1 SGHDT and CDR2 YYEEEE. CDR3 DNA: TGTGCCAGCAGCCGGCCGGGGCGAGGGATGAACACTGAAGCTTTCTTT. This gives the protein CASSRPGRGMNTEAFF. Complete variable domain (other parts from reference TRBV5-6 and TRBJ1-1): DAGVTQSPTHLIKTRGQQVTLRCSPKSGHDTVSWYQQALGQGPQFIFQYYEEEERQRGNFPDRFSGHQFPNYSSELNVNALLLGDSALYLCASSRPGRGMNTEAFFGQGTRLTVV.

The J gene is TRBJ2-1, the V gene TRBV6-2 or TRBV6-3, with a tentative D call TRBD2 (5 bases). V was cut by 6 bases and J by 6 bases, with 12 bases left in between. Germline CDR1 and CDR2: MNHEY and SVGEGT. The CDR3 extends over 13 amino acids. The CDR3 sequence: CASSLTSFNEQFF. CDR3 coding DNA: TGTGCCAGCAGCCTAACTAGTTTCAATGAGCAGTTCTTC.

The CDR3 protein is CASSPGTPTSTDTQYF. CDR3 in DNA: TGTGCCAGCAGCCCGGGGACTCCCACTAGCACAGATACGCAGTATTTT. V gene TRBV9 combines with J gene TRBJ2-3; a possible D gene is TRBD2 (6 bases). V was clipped by 4 bases and J by 0 bases, with 15 bases between them. The germline CDR1 and CDR2 sequences are SGDLS and YYNGEE. CDR3 length: 16 residues.

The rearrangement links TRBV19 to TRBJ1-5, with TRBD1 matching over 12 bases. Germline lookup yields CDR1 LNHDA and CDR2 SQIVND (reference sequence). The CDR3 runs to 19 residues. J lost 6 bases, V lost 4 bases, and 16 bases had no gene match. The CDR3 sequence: CASSTGPGQGAWVGQPQHF. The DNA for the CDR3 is TGTGCCAGTAGTACAGGTCCGGGACAGGGGGCATGGGTTGGTCAGCCCCAGCATTTT.

The CDR3 sequence: CASSPMEQGFNNEKLFF. DNA of the CDR3: TGTGCCAGCTCCCCGATGGAGCAGGGCTTCAATAATGAAAAACTGTTTTTT. The rearrangement uses TRBV18 and TRBJ1-4, with D tentatively TRBD1 (5 bases). Germline CDR1 reads KGHSH; CDR2 reads LQKENI. This CDR3 is built from 17 residues. Between the trimmed V and J ends, which lost 6 bases and 4 bases, there was a span of 21 bases. Full variable domain (rest looked up from reference TRBV18 and TRBJ1-4): NAGVMQNPRHLVRRRGQEARLRCSPMKGHSHVYWYRQLPEEGLKFMVYLQKENIIDESGMPKERFSAEFPKEGPSILRIQQVVRGDSAAYFCASSPMEQGFNNEKLFFGSGTQLSVL.

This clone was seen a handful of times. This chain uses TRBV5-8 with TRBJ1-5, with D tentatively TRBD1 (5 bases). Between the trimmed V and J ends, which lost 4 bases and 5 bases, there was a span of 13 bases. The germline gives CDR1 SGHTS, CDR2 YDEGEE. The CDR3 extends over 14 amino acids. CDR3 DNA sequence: TGTGCCAGCAGCCCACGGATGGGGGATCAGCCCCAGCATTTT. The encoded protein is CASSPRMGDQPQHF.

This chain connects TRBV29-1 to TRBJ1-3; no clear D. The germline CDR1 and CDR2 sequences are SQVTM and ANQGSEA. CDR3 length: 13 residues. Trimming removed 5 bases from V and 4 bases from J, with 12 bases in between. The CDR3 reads CSVMGYIGNTIYF. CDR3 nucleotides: TGCAGCGTTATGGGTTACATCGGAAACACCATATATTTT.

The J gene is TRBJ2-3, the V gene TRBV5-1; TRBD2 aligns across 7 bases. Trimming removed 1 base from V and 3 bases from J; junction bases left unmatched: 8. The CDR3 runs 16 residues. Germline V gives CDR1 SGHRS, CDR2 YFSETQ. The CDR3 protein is CASSLIAGGSTDTQYF. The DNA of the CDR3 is TGCGCCAGCAGCTTGATAGCGGGCGGATCTACAGATACGCAGTATTTT. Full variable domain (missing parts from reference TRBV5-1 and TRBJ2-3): KAGVTQTPRYLIKTRGQQVTLSCSPISGHRSVSWYQQTPGQGLQFLFEYFSETQRNKGNFPGRFSGRQFSNSRSEMNVSTLELGDSALYLCASSLIAGGSTDTQYFGPGTRLTVL.

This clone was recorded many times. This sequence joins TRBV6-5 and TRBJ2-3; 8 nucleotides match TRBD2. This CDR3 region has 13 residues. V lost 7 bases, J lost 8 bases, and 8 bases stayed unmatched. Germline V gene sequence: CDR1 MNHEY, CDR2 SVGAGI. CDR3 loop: CASNTRTSSTQYF. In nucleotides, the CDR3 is TGTGCCAGCAATACTCGGACTAGCAGTACGCAGTATTTT.

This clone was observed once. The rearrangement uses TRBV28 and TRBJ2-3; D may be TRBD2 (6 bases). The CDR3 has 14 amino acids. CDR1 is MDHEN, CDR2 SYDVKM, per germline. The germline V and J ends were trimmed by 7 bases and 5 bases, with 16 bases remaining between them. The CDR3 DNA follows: TGTGCCAGCAAGAGATCGGGGGTTGTAGATACGCAGTATTTT. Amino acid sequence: CASKRSGVVDTQYF.

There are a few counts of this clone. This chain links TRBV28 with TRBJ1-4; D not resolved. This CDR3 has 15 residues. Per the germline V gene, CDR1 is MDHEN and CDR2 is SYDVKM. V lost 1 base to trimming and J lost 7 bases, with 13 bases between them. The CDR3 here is CASSLYKGRGEKLFF. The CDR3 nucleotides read TGTGCCAGCAGTTTATATAAGGGTAGAGGTGAAAAACTGTTTTTT.

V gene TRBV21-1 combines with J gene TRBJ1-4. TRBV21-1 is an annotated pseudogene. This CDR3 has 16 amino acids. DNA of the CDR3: TGTGCCAGCAGCAAAAAAAGGGTCTTTTATAATGAAAAACTGTTTTTT. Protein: CASSKKRVFYNEKLFF.

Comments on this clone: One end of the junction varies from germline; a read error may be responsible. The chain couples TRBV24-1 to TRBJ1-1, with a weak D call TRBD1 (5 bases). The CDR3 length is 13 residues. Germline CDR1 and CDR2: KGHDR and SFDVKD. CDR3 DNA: TGTGCCACCAGTGATTTGGGCAGGGCTGAGGCTTTCTTT. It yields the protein CATSDLGRAEAFF.

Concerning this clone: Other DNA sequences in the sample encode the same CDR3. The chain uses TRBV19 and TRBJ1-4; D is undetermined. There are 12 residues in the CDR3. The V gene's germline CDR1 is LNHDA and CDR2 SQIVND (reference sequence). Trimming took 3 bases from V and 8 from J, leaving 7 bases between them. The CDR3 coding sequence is TGTGCCAGTAGTATCCCGGGGGAAAAACTGTTTTTT. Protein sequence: CASSIPGEKLFF.

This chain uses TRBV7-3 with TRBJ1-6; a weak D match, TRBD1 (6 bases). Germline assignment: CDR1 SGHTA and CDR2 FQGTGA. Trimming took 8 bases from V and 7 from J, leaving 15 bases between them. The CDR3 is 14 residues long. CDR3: CASGGTGHNSPLHF. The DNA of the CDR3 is TGTGCCAGCGGGGGTACAGGGCACAATTCACCCCTCCACTTT.

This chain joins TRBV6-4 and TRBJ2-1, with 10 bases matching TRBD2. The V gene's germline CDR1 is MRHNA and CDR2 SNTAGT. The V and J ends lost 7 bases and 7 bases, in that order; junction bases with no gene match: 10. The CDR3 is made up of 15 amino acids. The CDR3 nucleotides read TGTGCCAGCAAGCGGCTAGCGGGAGATTTTAATGAGCAGTTCTTC. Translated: CASKRLAGDFNEQFF.

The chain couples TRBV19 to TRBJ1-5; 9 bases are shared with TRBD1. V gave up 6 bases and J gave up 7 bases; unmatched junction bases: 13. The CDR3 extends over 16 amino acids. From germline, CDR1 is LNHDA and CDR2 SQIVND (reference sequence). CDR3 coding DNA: TGTGCCAGTAGCAGAGGGGAACAGGGGGCTTTCCAGCCCCAGCATTTT. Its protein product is CASSRGEQGAFQPQHF.

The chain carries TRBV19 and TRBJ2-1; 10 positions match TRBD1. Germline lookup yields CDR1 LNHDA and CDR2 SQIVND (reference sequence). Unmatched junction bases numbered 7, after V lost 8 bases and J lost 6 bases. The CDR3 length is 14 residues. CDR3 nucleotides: TGTGCCAGTGACAGGGGGCGAGGGATCAATGAGCAGTTCTTC. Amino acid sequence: CASDRGRGINEQFF.

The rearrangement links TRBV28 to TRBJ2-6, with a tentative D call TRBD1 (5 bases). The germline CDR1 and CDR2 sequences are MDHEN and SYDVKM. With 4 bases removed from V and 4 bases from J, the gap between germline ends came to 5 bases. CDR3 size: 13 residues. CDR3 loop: CASSWTGANVLTF. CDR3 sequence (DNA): TGTGCCAGCAGTTGGACAGGGGCCAACGTCCTGACTTTC. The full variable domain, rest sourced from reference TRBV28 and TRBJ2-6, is DVKVTQSSRYLVKRTGEKVFLECVQDMDHENMFWYRQDPGLGLRLIYFSYDVKMKEKGDIPEGYSVSREKKERFSLILESASTNQTSMYLCASSWTGANVLTFGAGSRLTVL.

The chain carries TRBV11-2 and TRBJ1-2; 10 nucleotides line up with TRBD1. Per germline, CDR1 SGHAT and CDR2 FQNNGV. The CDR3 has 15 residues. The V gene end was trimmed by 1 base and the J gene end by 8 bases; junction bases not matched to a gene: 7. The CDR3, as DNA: TGTGCCAGCAGCTTAGGTGACAGGGGGCTACGGGGCTACACCTTC. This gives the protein CASSLGDRGLRGYTF.

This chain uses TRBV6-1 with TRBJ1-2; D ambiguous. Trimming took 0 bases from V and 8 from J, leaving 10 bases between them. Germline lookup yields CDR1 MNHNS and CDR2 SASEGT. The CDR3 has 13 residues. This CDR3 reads CASSEALQNGYTF. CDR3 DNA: TGTGCCAGCAGTGAAGCGCTTCAGAACGGCTACACCTTC.

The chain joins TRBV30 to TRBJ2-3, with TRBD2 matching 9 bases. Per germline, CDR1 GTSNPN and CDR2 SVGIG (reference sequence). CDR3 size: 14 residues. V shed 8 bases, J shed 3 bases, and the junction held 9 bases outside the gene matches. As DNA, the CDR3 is TGTGCCAGCAAAAGCGGGGGGTGGACAGATACGCAGTATTTT. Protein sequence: CASKSGGWTDTQYF.

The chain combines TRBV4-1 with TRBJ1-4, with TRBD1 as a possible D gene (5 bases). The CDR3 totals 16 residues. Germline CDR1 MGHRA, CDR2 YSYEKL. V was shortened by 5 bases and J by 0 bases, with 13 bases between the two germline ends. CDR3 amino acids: CASSALRGATNEKLFF. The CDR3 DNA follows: TGCGCCAGCAGCGCTTTGAGGGGCGCAACTAATGAAAAACTGTTTTTT.

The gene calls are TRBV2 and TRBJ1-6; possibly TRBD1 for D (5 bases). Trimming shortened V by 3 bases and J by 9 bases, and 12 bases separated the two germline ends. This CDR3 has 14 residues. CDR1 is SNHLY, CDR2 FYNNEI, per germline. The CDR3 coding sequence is TGTGCCAGCAGTGATCTATGGGGGATTTCACCCCTCCACTTT. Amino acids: CASSDLWGISPLHF.

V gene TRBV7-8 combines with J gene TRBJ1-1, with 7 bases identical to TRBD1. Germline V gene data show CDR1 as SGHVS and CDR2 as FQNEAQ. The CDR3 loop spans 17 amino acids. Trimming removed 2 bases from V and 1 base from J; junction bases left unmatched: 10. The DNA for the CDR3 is TGTGCCAGCAGCTTAACACAGGGGTCGCAACGGAACACTGAAGCTTTCTTT. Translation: CASSLTQGSQRNTEAFF.

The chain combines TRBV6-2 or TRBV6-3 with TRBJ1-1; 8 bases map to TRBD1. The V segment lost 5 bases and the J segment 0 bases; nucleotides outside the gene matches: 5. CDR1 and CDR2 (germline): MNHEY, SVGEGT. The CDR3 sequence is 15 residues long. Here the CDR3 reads CASSRTGIMNTEAFF. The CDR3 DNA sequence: TGTGCCAGCAGTCGGACAGGGATCATGAACACTGAAGCTTTCTTT.

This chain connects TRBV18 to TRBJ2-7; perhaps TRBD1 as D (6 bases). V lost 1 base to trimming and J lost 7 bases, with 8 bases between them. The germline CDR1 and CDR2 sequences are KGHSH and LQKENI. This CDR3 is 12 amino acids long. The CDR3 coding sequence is TGTGCCAGCTCACCACTTGGGACAGAGCAGTACTTC. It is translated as CASSPLGTEQYF.